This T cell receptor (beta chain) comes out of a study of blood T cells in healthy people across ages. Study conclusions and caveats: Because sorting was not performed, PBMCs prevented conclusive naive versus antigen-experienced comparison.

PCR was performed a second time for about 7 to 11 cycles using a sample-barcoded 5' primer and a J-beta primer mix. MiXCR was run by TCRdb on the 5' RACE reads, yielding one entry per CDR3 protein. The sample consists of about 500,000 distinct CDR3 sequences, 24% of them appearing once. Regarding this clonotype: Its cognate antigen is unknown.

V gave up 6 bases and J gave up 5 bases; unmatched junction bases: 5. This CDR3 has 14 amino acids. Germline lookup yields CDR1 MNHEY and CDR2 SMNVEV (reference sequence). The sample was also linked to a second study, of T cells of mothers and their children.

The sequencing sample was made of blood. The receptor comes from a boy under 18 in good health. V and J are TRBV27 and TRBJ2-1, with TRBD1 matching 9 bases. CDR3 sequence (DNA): TGTGCCAGCAGATACAGGGGGCCCGACAATGAGCAGTTCTTC. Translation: CASRYRGPDNEQFF.